This T cell receptor (beta chain) was identified in a study of T cells expressing NK-cell markers (dated by TCRdb to about 2020). General notes on the study: About eight donors provided sorted CD3+CD56+NKG2C+, CD3+CD56+NKG2C- and CD3+CD56-NKG2C+ T-cell subsets, whose TCR beta-chain repertoires were profiled. The libraries were sequenced on Illumina HiSeq 2000/2500, MiSeq or NextSeq, producing 2 x 150 bp reads. All eight donors whose samples were sequenced were randomly selected healthy volunteers, three of them men and five women. Seven of the eight sequenced donors were HCMV-seropositive and one was HCMV-seronegative.

HCMV-specific IgG was detected in serum with a commercial ELISA kit to determine HCMV serostatus. Ficoll density gradient centrifugation was used to isolate peripheral blood mononuclear cells from blood. The full study reports these points: Those dominant clonotypes were again the most abundant among CD3+CD56-NKG2C+ cells in a handful of donors, at roughly 28.3-65%. It remained unclear whether the expanded NKG2C-expressing T cell clones were specific for HCMV antigens. For more than 5 donors, the dominant CD3+CD56+NKG2C+ clonotypes were among the top 10 CD8+ clonotypes and accounted for about 1.0-7.5% of CD8+ T cells.

The CDR3 starts with the cysteine, ends with the phenylalanine, and has 16 residues. No nucleotide data were recorded. As encoded in the germline V gene, CDR1 is MGHRA while CDR2 is YSYEKL. TCRdb names Illumina HiSeq 2000 as the instrument used. TCR beta cDNA libraries were prepared using 5'RACE template switching, which introduced a universal primer site and unique molecular identifiers. Synthesis of cDNA was primed from the TCR beta constant segment and was followed by two consecutive PCR amplification steps. On the study's bioinformatics: Reads were demultiplexed and grouped by UMI with MIGEC, and clonotypes were assembled and quantified with MiTCR. To remove erroneous sequences, TCR cDNA sequences were retained only when supported by two or more reads. The tcR package was used for downstream repertoire analysis, and clonotypes were matched between fractions using CDR3 nucleotide sequence together with V segment. VDJmatch was used to annotate antigen specificity against VDJdb, with one amino acid substitution allowed in CDR3. TCRdb reprocessed the reads, reporting each CDR3 protein sequence once and no DNA. TCRdb's processing, not the authors', yielded these V and J calls. The sample table holds about 460,000 distinct CDR3 sequences. The ten top clones hold roughly 1.4% of the sample.

Remarks on this clonotype: Its recognized antigen is unknown.

Sequences were obtained from blood T cells: a sorted CD56 or NKG2C T cell subset, CD4+ or CD8+ T cells, or bulk PBMC T cells (not recorded which). This chain joins TRBV4-1 to TRBJ2-2; there is no DNA to check the TCRdb D call of TRBD2. The sequence derives from a woman aged 50 to 65 in good health. Donor details come from another sample of the same person, matched by shared clones. CDR3 sequence: CASSQLAGANTGELFF.